The 11 T cell receptor beta chains listed next were all sequenced from one sample in a study of T-cell memory formation after mild COVID-19. Each CDR3 protein is one row after TCRdb ran MiXCR on the 5' RACE reads. The table lists under 450,000 distinct CDR3 sequences, more than 20% of them singletons, with roughly 14% in the top ten. Sequencing was carried out using PBMCs or a T cell subset sorted from them (not recorded which). The receptor source for this set is an adult woman who had mild COVID-19 (a few samples of this study predate the infection). Cell type and time point are not known.

This clonotype was counted many times. The rearrangement links TRBV11-2 to TRBJ1-3; possibly TRBD1 for D (6 bases). The CDR3 totals 16 residues. Germline CDR1 is SGHAT and CDR2 is FQNNGV. Trimming removed 5 bases at V and 0 bases at J, with 14 bases between. The DNA for the CDR3 is TGTGCCAGCAGCAAACAGACAGGCTCCTCTGGAAACACCATATATTTT. Protein product: CASSKQTGSSGNTIYF.

This chain joins TRBV4-2 and TRBJ2-1; 8 bases are shared with TRBD2. The CDR3 consists of 15 residues. The germline CDR1 and CDR2 sequences are LGHNA and YNFKEQ. V lost 3 bases to trimming and J lost 4 bases; unmatched junction nucleotides: 5. The CDR3 spells CASSHSSGTYNEQFF. CDR3 in DNA: TGTGCCAGCAGCCACAGTAGCGGGACTTACAATGAGCAGTTCTTC.

This clonotype was recorded a few times. V and J are TRBV2 and TRBJ2-3; 7 nucleotides align to TRBD2. After removal of 5 bases from V and 2 bases from J, the junction contained 13 bases not matched to a gene. This CDR3 region has 17 residues. The germline gives CDR1 SNHLY, CDR2 FYNNEI. The CDR3 coding sequence is TGTGCCAGCAGTCCCCTTAGCGGGCTAGCACTCACAGATACGCAGTATTTT. Residues: CASSPLSGLALTDTQYF.

This clonotype was counted only a few times. This rearrangement joins TRBV6-5 to TRBJ2-3; unclear D gene. The CDR3 runs 13 residues. The germline V gene encodes CDR1 MNHEY and CDR2 SVGAGI. Trimming removed 6 bases at V and 3 bases at J, with 10 bases between. The CDR3 bases are TGTGCCAGCAGAGGGTCCAAGACAGATACGCAGTATTTT. Its translation is CASRGSKTDTQYF.

About this clonotype: Just one base apart from a much larger clone, this may be a read error. This rearrangement joins TRBV5-1 to TRBJ1-1; D might be TRBD1 (6 bases). V lost 0 bases, J lost 5 bases, and 17 bases lay in between. Germline assignment: CDR1 SGHRS and CDR2 YFSETQ. CDR3 length: 16 amino acids. CDR3 nucleotides: TGCGCCAGCAGCTTGGCTTCGGGGGCAGGGAAAACTGAAGCTTTCTTT. Its protein product is CASSLASGAGKTEAFF.

A few counts support this clonotype. The chain recombines TRBV4-2 with TRBJ2-1, with TRBD1 identical over 7 bases. The CDR3 totals 16 residues. V shed 3 bases, J shed 0 bases, and the junction held 5 bases outside the gene matches. Germline-derived CDR1 and CDR2 are LGHNA and YNFKEQ. CDR3 bases: TGTGCCAGCAGCCACAGGACAGGCGACTCCTACAATGAGCAGTTCTTC. Encoded protein: CASSHRTGDSYNEQFF.

This clonotype was recorded a few times. J is TRBJ1-1 and V is TRBV12-3 or TRBV12-4; 7 bases are a match to TRBD1. After removal of 2 bases from V and 0 bases from J, the junction contained 3 bases not matched to a gene. The CDR3 spans 15 residues. In nucleotides, the CDR3 is TGTGCCAGCAGTTTAATGGGGACAGTGAACACTGAAGCTTTCTTT. Translated: CASSLMGTVNTEAFF.

The rearrangement links TRBV20-1 to TRBJ2-5, with D possibly being TRBD1 (6 bases). Germline CDR1 reads DFQATT; CDR2 reads SNEGSKA (reference sequence). There are 13 residues in the CDR3. Trimming stripped 6 bases from V and 3 bases from J, with 14 bases between. Here the CDR3 DNA reads TGCAGTGCCGACAGGATACCCGAAGAGACCCAGTACTTC. Protein sequence: CSADRIPEETQYF.

This sequence joins TRBV18 and TRBJ1-1; 8 positions agree with TRBD1. V was pared by 4 bases and J by 2 bases, with 6 bases of the junction left unmatched. In germline, CDR1 is KGHSH, CDR2 LQKENI. This CDR3 region has 15 residues. In DNA form, the CDR3 reads TGTGCCAGCTCACGACGGACAGGGAGAAACACTGAAGCTTTCTTT. It translates to CASSRRTGRNTEAFF.

This clonotype was counted a few times. This chain connects TRBV9 to TRBJ2-7; 8 nucleotides line up with TRBD2. CDR3 length: 13 amino acids. In germline, CDR1 is SGDLS, CDR2 YYNGEE. Trimming cost V 7 bases and J 5 bases; bases outside gene matches: 8. The CDR3 protein is CASGGLAPHEQYF. As DNA, the CDR3 is TGTGCCAGCGGAGGACTAGCCCCTCACGAGCAGTACTTC.

This clonotype has only a few counts. The chain combines TRBV5-1 with TRBJ1-1, with D tentatively TRBD1 (6 bases). CDR3 length equals 14 residues. CDR1 is SGHRS and CDR2 is YFSETQ in the germline V gene. Trimming cost V 3 bases and J 1 base, with 10 bases left between them. The CDR3 loop is CASSSGVTNTEAFF. CDR3 sequence (DNA): TGCGCCAGCAGCTCAGGGGTAACGAACACTGAAGCTTTCTTT.